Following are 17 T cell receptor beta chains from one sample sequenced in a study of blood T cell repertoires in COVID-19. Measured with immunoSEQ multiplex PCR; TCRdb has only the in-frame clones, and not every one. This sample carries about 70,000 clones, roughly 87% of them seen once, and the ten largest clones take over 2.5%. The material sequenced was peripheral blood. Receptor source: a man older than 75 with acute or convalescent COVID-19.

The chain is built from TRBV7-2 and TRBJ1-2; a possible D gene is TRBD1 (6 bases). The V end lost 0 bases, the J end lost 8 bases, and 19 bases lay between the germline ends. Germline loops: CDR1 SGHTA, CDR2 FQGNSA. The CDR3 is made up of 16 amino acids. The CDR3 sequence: CASSLAPGANRWGYTF. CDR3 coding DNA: TGTGCCAGCAGCTTAGCACCAGGGGCCAACCGCTGGGGCTACACCTTC. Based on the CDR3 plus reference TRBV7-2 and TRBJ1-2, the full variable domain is GAGVSQSPSNKVTEKGKDVELRCDPISGHTALYWYRQSLGQGLEFLIYFQGNSAPDKSGLPSDRFSAERTGGSVSTLTIQRTQQEDSAVYLCASSLAPGANRWGYTFGSGTRLTVV.

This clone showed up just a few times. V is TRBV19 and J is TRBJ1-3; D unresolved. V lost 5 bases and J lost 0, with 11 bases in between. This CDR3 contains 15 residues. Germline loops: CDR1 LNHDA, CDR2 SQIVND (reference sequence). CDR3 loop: CASSVDHYSGNTIYF. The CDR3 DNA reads TGTGCCAGTAGTGTCGATCACTACTCTGGAAACACCATATATTTT.

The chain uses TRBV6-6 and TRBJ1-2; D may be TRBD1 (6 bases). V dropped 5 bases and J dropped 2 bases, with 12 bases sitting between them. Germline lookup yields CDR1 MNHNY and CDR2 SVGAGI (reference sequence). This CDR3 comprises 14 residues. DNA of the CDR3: TGTGCCAGCAGTAAACAGGGTTTCAACTATGGCTACACCTTC. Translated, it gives CASSKQGFNYGYTF.

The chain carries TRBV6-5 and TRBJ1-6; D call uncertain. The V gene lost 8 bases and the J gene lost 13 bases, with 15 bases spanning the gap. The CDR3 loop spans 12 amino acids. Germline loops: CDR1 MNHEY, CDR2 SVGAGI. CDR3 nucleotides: TGTGCCAGCGGGTCGGGAGCTCGTCCCCTCCACTTT. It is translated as CASGSGARPLHF.

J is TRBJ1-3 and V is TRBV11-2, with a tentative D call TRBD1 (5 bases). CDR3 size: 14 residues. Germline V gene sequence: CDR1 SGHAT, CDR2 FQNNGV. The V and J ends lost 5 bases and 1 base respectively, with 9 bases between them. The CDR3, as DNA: TGTGCCAGCAGCCAAGACAGTTCTGGAAACACCATATATTTT. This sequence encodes CASSQDSSGNTIYF.

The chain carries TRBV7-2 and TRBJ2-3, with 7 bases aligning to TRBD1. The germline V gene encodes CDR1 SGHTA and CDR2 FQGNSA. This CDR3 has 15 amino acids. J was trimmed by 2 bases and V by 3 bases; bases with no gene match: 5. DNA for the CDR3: TGTGCCAGCAGCTTGCTCGGACAGGCCACAGATACGCAGTATTTT. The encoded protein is CASSLLGQATDTQYF.

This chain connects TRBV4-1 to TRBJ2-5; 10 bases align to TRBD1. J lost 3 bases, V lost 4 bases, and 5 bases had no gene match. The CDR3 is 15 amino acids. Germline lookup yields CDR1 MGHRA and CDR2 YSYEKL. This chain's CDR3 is CASSRDGTGEETQYF. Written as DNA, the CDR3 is TGCGCCAGCAGCCGAGACGGGACAGGGGAAGAGACCCAGTACTTC.

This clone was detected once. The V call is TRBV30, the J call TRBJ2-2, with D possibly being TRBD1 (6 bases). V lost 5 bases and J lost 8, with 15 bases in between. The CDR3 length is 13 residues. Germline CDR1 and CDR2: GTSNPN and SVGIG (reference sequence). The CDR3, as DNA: TGTGCCTGGGCGCGGACAGTCGGGGGGGAGCTGTTTTTT. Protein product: CAWARTVGGELFF. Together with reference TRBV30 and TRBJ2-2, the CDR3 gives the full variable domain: SQTIHQWPATLVQPVGSPLSLECTVEGTSNPNLYWYRQAAGRGLQLLFYSVGIGQISSEVPQNLSASRPQDRQFILSSKKLLLSDSGFYLCAWARTVGGELFFGEGSRLTVL.

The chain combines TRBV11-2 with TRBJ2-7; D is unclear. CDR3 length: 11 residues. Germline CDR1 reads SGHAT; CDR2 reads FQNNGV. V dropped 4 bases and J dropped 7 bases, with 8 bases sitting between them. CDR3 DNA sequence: TGTGCCAGCAGCTCTTTCTCGGAGCAGTACTTC. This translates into CASSSFSEQYF.

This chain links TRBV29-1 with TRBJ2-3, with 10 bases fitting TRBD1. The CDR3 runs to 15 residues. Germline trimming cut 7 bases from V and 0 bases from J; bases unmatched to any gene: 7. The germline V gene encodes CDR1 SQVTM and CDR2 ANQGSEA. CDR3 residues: CSARRQGASTDTQYF. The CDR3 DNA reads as TGCAGCGCCAGAAGACAGGGGGCTAGCACAGATACGCAGTATTTT.

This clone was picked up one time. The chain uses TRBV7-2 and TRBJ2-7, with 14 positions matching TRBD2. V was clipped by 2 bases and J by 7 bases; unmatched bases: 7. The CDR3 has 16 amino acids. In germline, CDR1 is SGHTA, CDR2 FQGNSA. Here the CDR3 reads CASSLQGLAGVREQYF. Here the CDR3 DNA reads TGTGCCAGCAGCTTACAGGGACTAGCGGGAGTTCGAGAGCAGTACTTC.

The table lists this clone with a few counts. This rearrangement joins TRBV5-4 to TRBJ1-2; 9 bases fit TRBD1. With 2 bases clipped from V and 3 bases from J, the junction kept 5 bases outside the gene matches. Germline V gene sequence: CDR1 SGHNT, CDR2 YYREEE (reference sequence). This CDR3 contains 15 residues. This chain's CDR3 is CASSFAGQGDYGYTF. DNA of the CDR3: TGTGCCAGCAGCTTTGCGGGACAGGGCGACTATGGCTACACCTTC.

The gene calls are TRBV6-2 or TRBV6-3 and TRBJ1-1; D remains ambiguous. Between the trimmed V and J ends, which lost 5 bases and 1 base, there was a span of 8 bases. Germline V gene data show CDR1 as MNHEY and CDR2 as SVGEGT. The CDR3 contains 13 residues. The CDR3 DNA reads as TGTGCCAGCAGTCCCTCAGGGAACACTGAAGCTTTCTTT. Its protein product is CASSPSGNTEAFF.

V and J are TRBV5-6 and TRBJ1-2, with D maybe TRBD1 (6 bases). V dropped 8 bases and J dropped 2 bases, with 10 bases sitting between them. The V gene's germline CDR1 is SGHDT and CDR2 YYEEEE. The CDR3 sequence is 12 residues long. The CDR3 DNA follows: TGTGCCAGTGGGGGCCTAAACTATGGCTACACCTTC. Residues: CASGGLNYGYTF.

The CDR3 bases are TGCAGTGCAAGTAGAAGTTCGAGCCGCGTGGATACGCAGTATTTT. Amino acids: CSASRSSSRVDTQYF. This chain joins TRBV20-1 and TRBJ2-3; D not certain. With 6 bases removed from V and 6 bases from J, the gap between germline ends came to 22 bases. CDR3 size: 15 residues. CDR1 is DFQATT, CDR2 SNEGSKA, per germline (reference sequence).

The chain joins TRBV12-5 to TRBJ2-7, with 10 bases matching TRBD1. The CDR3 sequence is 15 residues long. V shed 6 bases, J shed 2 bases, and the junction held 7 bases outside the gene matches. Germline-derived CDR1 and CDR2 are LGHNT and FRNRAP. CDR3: CASGPGDRGPYEQYF. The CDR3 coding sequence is TGTGCTAGTGGACCTGGGGACAGGGGCCCCTACGAGCAGTACTTC.

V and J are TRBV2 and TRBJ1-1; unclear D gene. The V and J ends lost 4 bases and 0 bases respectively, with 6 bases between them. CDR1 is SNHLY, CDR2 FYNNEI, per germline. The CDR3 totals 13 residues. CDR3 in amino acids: CASSGDMNTEAFF. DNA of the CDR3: TGTGCCAGCAGTGGCGACATGAACACTGAAGCTTTCTTT.